This TCR beta chain stems from a study of Ad26.COV2.S vaccination and SARS-CoV-2 variants. This CDR3 is built from 13 residues. The germline V gene encodes CDR1 LNHDA and CDR2 SQIVND (reference sequence). V dropped 4 bases and J dropped 6; count of bases not matched to a gene: 4. This clone has a handful of counts. Profiling relied on immunoSEQ multiplex PCR, and the TCRdb table lists in-frame clones only, not all of them. The sample records about 410,000 clones, approximately 91% being singletons. The sample's treatment: around 19 received Ad26.COV2.S at low or high dose, single or two shots; about five received placebo; per-sample allocation not given. Collection of samples fell on day 63 after the first vaccine or placebo injection.

Sequenced material: peripheral blood, taken in a trial of Ad26.COV2.S vaccine versus placebo. The rearrangement uses TRBV19 and TRBJ1-1; 8 bases are shared with TRBD1. The sequence was collected from a person aged 18 to 65 who received the Ad26.COV2.S COVID-19 vaccine or a placebo. In DNA form, the CDR3 reads TGTGCCAGTAGTACTCCGGGACAGGCTGAAGCTTTCTTT. Translated, it gives CASSTPGQAEAFF. Full variable domain (missing parts from reference TRBV19 and TRBJ1-1): DGGITQSPKYLFRKEGQNVTLSCEQNLNHDAMYWYRQDPGQGLRLIYYSQIVNDFQKGDIAEGYSVSREKKESFPLTVTSAQKNPTAFYLCASSTPGQAEAFFGQGTRLTVV.